The 8 T cell receptor beta chains in this list originate from one sample, sequenced in a study of blood T cells in healthy people across ages. A sample-barcoded 5' primer and a J-beta primer mix were used in a second PCR of roughly 6 to 11 cycles. TCRdb used MiXCR to reprocess the 5' RACE reads, holding one entry per CDR3 protein. Of some 850,000 distinct CDR3 sequences in the sample, 20% to 30% were seen once. These data were also filed under a second study, of T cells of mothers and their children.

Sequencing was performed on blood. Receptors were obtained from a boy younger than 18 in good health.

This clonotype was found a few times. This chain uses TRBV5-1 with TRBJ2-5; D is perhaps TRBD2 (6 bases). Trimming removed 0 bases from V and 4 bases from J, with 13 bases in between. Germline values: CDR1 SGHRS, CDR2 YFSETQ. The CDR3 runs 15 residues. The CDR3 loop is CASSLGRDLRETQYF. The CDR3 coding sequence is TGCGCCAGCAGCTTGGGCCGGGACTTGAGAGAGACCCAGTACTTC.

The J gene is TRBJ2-7, the V gene TRBV7-9; tentative D call: TRBD2 (5 bases). CDR1 and CDR2 from the germline V gene are SEHNR and FQNEAQ (reference sequence). CDR3 length: 13 residues. Deletions cut 5 bases from V and 6 bases from J, with 14 bases between. This CDR3 is CASSLLQAAEQYF. The CDR3 bases are TGTGCCAGCAGCCTACTCCAAGCGGCCGAGCAGTACTTC. Together with reference TRBV7-9 and TRBJ2-7, the CDR3 gives the full variable domain: DTGVSQNPRHKITKRGQNVTFRCDPISEHNRLYWYRQTLGQGPEFLTYFQNEAQLEKSRLLSDRFSAERPKGSFSTLEIQRTEQGDSAMYLCASSLLQAAEQYFGPGTRLTVT.

This clonotype was seen only a few times. The V gene is TRBV6-1, the J gene TRBJ1-2; the match to TRBD1 covers 7 bases. CDR3 length equals 13 residues. V lost 4 bases to trimming and J lost 6 bases; unmatched junction nucleotides: 5. Germline V CDR1 and CDR2: MNHNS, SASEGT. The CDR3 protein is CASSARDSHGYTF. The DNA for the CDR3 is TGTGCCAGCAGTGCAAGGGACAGCCATGGCTACACCTTC.

The chain recombines TRBV27 with TRBJ2-5; tentatively, D is TRBD1 (6 bases). Gene TRBJ2-1 matches the end of the DNA better, so the J call may be wrong. This CDR3 is built from 14 residues. CDR1 MNHEY and CDR2 SMNVEV come from the germline V gene (reference sequence). The CDR3 is CASSFRSQGTEQFF. The CDR3 DNA reads as TGTGCCAGCAGTTTCCGCTCCCAGGGGACTGAGCAGTTCTTC.

This clonotype has only a few counts. The gene calls are TRBV5-1 and TRBJ1-2; TRBD1 is a possible D gene (5 bases). The ends were cut back, 4 bases at V and 0 bases at J, with 7 bases in the middle. Germline values: CDR1 SGHRS, CDR2 YFSETQ. The CDR3 loop spans 13 amino acids. In DNA form, the CDR3 reads TGCGCCAGCAGCGGGGCAACTAACTATGGCTACACCTTC. It is translated as CASSGATNYGYTF. Supplemented by reference TRBV5-1 and TRBJ1-2, the full variable domain reads KAGVTQTPRYLIKTRGQQVTLSCSPISGHRSVSWYQQTPGQGLQFLFEYFSETQRNKGNFPGRFSGRQFSNSRSEMNVSTLELGDSALYLCASSGATNYGYTFGSGTRLTVV.

With respect to this clonotype: The CDR3 end shows no conserved phenylalanine or tryptophan, and so a read error is likely. This chain joins TRBV6-2 or TRBV6-3 and TRBJ2-5, with 13 positions matching TRBD2. The J call could be wrong; TRBJ2-1 is a better fit for the DNA end. This CDR3 has 15 amino acids. CDR1 is MNHEY, CDR2 SVGEGT, per germline. CDR3 sequence: CATRTGTSGNNEQFL. The CDR3 coding sequence is TGTGCCACACGCACCGGGACTAGCGGGAACAATGAGCAGTTCCTC.

This sequence joins TRBV3-1 and TRBJ2-7, with 9 bases aligning to TRBD1. CDR3 size: 14 residues. Trimming cost V 4 bases and J 5 bases; bases outside gene matches: 6. CDR1 and CDR2 (germline): LGHDT, YNNKEL (reference sequence). CDR3: CASSPTGGQNEQYF. The CDR3 region has the DNA TGTGCCAGCAGCCCGACAGGGGGACAAAACGAGCAGTACTTC.

The V gene is TRBV30, the J gene TRBJ1-2; D perhaps matches TRBD1 (5 bases). Trimming took 4 bases from V and 4 from J, leaving 7 bases between them. The CDR3 consists of 11 residues. Germline values: CDR1 GTSNPN, CDR2 SVGIG (reference sequence). This CDR3 reads CAWTGFYGYTF. The DNA of the CDR3 is TGTGCCTGGACAGGGTTCTATGGCTACACCTTC.